This TCR beta chain was captured in a study of human T cells and chemical hapten exposure. The wider study: TCR yields per sample varied, mainly owing to small pooled library volume differences.

Library preparation tagged each individual cDNA molecule with a unique molecular identifier. In the original workflow: There were a median of around 96,000 TCRs per sample, with a range from roughly 23,224 to 750,000. TCRdb reprocessed the RACE reads with MiXCR, giving one entry per CDR3 protein. In this record, the V and J calls reflect TCRdb's handling and not the investigators' own analysis. The sample shows around 130,000 distinct CDR3 sequences, about 9.4% of them seen only once. Study-wide findings and caveats: TCRs above 1 in 1000 frequency did not change with DPC sensitization.

There are a few counts of this clonotype. Its antigen remains unknown. Noted time point: healthy volunteer bleed at 2 weeks. Before extraction, the whole blood was not fractionated, and total RNA was taken from it. Source material: whole blood. The origin of this receptor is a male donor in good health. Some clones in this sample may be carry-over from other donors' samples.

The CDR3 DNA sequence: TGTGCCACCAGTGATGTCACCGGGACAGCAAACACCGGGGAGCTGTTTTTT. Translating gives CATSDVTGTANTGELFF. The genes are TRBV24-1 and TRBJ2-2; 7 bases fit TRBD1. The ends lost 3 bases at V and 2 bases at J; junction bases unmatched: 8. The CDR3 consists of 17 residues. Germline CDR1 reads KGHDR; CDR2 reads SFDVKD.